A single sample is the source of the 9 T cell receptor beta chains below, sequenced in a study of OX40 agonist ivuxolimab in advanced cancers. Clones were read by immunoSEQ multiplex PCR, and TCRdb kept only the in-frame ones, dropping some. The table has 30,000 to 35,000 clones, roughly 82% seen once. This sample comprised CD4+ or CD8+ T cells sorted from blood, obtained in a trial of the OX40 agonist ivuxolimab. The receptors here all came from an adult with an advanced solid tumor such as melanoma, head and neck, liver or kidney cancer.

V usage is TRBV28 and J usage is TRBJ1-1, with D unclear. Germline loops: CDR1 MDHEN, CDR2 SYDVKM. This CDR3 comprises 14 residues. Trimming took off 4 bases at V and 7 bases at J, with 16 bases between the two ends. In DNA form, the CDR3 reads TGTGCCAGCAGTTCCCGGTCCGAGGACGATGAAGCTTTCTTT. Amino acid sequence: CASSSRSEDDEAFF.

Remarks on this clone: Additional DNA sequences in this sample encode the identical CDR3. CDR3 bases: TGCGCCAGCAGCCAAGAGAGGACAGGGGCCTACGAGCAGTACTTC. Protein product: CASSQERTGAYEQYF. The V call is TRBV4-1, the J call TRBJ2-7; 9 nucleotides line up with TRBD1. The CDR3 totals 15 residues. The germline gives CDR1 MGHRA, CDR2 YSYEKL. J was trimmed by 2 bases and V by 0 bases; bases with no gene match: 2.

The CDR3 protein is CASSFRGQYEQYF. The CDR3 DNA reads as TGTGCCAGCAGTTTCAGGGGGCAGTACGAGCAGTACTTC. The chain employs TRBV28 and TRBJ2-7; 8 nucleotides agree with TRBD1. This CDR3 is built from 13 residues. The J segment lost 4 bases and the V segment lost 3 bases, leaving 2 bases of the junction unmatched. In germline, CDR1 is MDHEN, CDR2 SYDVKM.

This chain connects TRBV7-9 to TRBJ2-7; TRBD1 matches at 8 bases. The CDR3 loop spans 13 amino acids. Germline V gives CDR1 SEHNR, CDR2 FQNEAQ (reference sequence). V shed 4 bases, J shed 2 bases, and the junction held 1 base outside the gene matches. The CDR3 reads CASSWDRTYEQYF. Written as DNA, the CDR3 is TGTGCCAGCAGCTGGGACAGGACCTACGAGCAGTACTTC. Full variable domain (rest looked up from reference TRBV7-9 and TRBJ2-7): DTGVSQNPRHKITKRGQNVTFRCDPISEHNRLYWYRQTLGQGPEFLTYFQNEAQLEKSRLLSDRFSAERPKGSFSTLEIQRTEQGDSAMYLCASSWDRTYEQYFGPGTRLTVT.

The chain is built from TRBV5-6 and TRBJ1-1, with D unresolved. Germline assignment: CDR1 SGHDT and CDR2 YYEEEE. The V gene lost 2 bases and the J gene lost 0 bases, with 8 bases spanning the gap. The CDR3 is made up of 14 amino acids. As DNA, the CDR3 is TGTGCCAGCAGCTTACTTATGATGAACACTGAAGCTTTCTTT. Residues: CASSLLMMNTEAFF.

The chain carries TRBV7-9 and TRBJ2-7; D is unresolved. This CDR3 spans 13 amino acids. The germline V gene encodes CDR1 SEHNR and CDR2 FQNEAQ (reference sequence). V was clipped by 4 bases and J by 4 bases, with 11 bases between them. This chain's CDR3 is CASSYSTGYEQYF. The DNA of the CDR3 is TGTGCCAGCAGCTATTCGACCGGTTACGAGCAGTACTTC. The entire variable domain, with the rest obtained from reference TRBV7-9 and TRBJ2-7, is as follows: DTGVSQNPRHKITKRGQNVTFRCDPISEHNRLYWYRQTLGQGPEFLTYFQNEAQLEKSRLLSDRFSAERPKGSFSTLEIQRTEQGDSAMYLCASSYSTGYEQYFGPGTRLTVT.

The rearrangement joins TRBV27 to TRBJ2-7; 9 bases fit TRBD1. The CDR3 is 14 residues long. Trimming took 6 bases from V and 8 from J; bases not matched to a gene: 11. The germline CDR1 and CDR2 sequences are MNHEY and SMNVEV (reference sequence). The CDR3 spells CASRLQGAAVQQYF. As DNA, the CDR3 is TGTGCCAGCAGGCTACAGGGGGCCGCGGTCCAGCAGTACTTC.

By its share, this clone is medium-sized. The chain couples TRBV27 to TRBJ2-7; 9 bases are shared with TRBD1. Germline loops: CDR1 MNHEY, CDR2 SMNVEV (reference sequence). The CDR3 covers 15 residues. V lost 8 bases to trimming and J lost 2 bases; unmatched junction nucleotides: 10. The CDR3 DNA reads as TGTGCCAGCGGCCCCCGGGACAGGGAGACCTACGAGCAGTACTTC. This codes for CASGPRDRETYEQYF.

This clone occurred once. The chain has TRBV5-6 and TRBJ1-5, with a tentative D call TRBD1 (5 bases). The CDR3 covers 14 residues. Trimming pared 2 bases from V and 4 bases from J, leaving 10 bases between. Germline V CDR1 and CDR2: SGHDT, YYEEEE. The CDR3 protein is CASSFRGRNQPQHF. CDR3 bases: TGTGCCAGCAGCTTTCGGGGGAGGAATCAGCCCCAGCATTTT.